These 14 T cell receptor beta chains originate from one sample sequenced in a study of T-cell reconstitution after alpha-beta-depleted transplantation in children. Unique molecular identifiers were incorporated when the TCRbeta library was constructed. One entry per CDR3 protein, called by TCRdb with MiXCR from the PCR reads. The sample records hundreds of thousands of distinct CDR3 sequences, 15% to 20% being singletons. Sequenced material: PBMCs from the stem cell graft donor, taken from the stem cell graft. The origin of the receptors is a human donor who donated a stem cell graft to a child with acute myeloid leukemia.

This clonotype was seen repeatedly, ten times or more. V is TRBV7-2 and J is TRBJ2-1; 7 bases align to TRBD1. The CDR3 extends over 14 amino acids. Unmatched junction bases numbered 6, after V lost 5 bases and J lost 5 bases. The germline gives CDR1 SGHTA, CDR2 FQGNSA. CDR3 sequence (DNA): TGTGCCAGCAGCCCAACTAGGGGGCACAATGAGCAGTTCTTC. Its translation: CASSPTRGHNEQFF.

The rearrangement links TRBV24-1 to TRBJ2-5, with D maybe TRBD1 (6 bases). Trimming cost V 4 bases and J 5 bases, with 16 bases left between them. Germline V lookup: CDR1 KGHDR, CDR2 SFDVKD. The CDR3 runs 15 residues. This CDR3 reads CATSDVALRGETQYF. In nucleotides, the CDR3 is TGTGCCACCAGTGACGTAGCATTGAGGGGGGAGACCCAGTACTTC.

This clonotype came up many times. In DNA, the CDR3 is TGTGCCAGCAGCTTAGGGGCCTCTTCATACAATGAGCAGTTCTTC. As protein: CASSLGASSYNEQFF. The chain carries TRBV7-7 and TRBJ2-1; no clear D. Germline V CDR1 and CDR2: SSHAT, FNYEAQ (reference sequence). CDR3 length: 15 amino acids. V shed 1 base and J shed 4 bases, with 11 bases lying between them.

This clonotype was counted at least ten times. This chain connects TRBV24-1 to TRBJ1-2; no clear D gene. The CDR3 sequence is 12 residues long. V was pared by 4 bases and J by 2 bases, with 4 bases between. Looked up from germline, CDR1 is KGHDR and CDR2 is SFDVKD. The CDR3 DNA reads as TGTGCCACCAGTGAAGGGAACTATGGCTACACCTTC. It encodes CATSEGNYGYTF.

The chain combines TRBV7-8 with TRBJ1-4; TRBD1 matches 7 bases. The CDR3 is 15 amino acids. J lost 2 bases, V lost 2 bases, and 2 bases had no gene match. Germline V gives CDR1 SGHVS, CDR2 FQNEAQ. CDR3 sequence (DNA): TGTGCCAGCAGCTTACAGGGGGTCACTAATGAAAAACTGTTTTTT. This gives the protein CASSLQGVTNEKLFF.

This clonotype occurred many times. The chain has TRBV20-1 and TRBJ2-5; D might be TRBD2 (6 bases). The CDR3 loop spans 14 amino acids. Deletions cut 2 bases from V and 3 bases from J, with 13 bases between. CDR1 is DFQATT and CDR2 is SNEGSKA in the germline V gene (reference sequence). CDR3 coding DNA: TGCAGTGCTAGACCCCTAAGGGAGGAAGAGACCCAGTACTTC. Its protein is CSARPLREEETQYF.

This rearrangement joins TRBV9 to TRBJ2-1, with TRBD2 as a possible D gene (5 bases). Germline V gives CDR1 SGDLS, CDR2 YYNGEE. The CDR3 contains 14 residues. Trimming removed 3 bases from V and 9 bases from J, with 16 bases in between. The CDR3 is CASSGALVEGEQFF. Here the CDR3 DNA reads TGTGCCAGCAGCGGCGCCCTAGTAGAGGGTGAGCAGTTCTTC.

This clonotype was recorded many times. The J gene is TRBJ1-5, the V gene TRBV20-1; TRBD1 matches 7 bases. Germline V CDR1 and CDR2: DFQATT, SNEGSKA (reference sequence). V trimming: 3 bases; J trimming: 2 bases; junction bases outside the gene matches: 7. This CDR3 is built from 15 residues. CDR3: CSARTGLMGNQPQHF. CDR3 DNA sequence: TGCAGTGCTAGGACAGGGCTTATGGGCAATCAGCCCCAGCATTTT.

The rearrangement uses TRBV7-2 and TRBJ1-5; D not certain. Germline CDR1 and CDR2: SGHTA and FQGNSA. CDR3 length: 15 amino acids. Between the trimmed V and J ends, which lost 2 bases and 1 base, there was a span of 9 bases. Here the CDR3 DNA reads TGTGCCAGCAGCTTAAAAGGGCAAAGCAATCAGCCCCAGCATTTT. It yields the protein CASSLKGQSNQPQHF.

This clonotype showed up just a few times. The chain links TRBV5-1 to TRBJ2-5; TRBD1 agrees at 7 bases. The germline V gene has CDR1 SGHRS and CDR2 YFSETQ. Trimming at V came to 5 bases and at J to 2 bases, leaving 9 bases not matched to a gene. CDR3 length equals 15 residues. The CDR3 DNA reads TGCGCCAGCAGACCGCGACAGGGCTTTCAAGAGACCCAGTACTTC. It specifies CASRPRQGFQETQYF.

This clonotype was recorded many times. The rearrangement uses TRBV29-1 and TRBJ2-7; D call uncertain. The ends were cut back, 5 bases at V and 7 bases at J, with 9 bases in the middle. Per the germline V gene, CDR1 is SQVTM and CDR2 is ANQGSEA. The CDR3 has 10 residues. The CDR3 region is CSVTLREQYF. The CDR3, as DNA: TGCAGCGTTACCCTGAGGGAGCAGTACTTC.

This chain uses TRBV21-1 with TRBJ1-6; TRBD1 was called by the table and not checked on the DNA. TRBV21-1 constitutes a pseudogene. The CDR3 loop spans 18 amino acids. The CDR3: CASSIKPGQGNRRSPLHF. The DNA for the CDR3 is TGTGCCAGCAGCATCAAACCGGGACAGGGCAATAGAAGATCACCCCTCCACTTT.

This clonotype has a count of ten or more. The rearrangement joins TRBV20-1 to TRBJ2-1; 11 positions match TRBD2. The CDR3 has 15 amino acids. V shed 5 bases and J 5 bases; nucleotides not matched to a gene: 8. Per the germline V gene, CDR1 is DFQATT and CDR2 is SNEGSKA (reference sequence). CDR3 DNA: TGCAGTGCTTGGGTGTTAGCGGGGGGGCACAATGAGCAGTTCTTC. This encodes CSAWVLAGGHNEQFF.

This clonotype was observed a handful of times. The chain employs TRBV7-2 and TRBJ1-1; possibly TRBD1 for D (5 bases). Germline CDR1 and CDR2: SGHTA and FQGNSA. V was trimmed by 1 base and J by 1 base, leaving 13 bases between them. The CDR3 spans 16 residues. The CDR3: CASSLEPGLANTEAFF. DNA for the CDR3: TGTGCCAGCAGCTTAGAGCCAGGGTTGGCGAACACTGAAGCTTTCTTT.